Described below is a single TCR beta chain sequence and its context. Its specificity is unknown. The CDR3 contains 19 residues. With V trimmed by 2 bases and J by 0 bases, 13 bases remained unmatched. Germline V gene data show CDR1 as MNHEY and CDR2 as SVGEGT. The data were taken from a study of T-cell memory formation after mild COVID-19. Study summary: TCR clustering was largely donor specific. Study results and caveats: Clones shrinking between day 15 and 85 showed a balanced CD4/CD8 split, and those that grew later tilted toward CD4+. CD8+ contracting clones occupied EMRA, while CD4+ ones occupied mainly CM and EM.

5'RACE, which relied on constant-segment primers, yielded TCR alpha and TCR beta cDNA libraries carrying sample barcodes and UMIs. TCRdb re-derived calls from the 5' RACE reads in MiXCR, one entry per CDR3 protein. The repertoire has a few hundred thousand distinct CDR3 sequences, around 24% of them found once; the top ten carry roughly 8.9%. Sequenced material: PBMCs or a T cell subset sorted from them (not recorded which). The TCR comes from an adult woman who had mild COVID-19 (a few samples of this study predate the infection). Cell type and time point are not known. V and J are TRBV6-2 or TRBV6-3 and TRBJ2-1, with TRBD2 matching over 7 bases. The CDR3 bases are TGTGCCAGCAGTTACAGGTCGTGGGCTAGCGGAAGCTCCTACAATGAGCAGTTCTTC. Translation: CASSYRSWASGSSYNEQFF.